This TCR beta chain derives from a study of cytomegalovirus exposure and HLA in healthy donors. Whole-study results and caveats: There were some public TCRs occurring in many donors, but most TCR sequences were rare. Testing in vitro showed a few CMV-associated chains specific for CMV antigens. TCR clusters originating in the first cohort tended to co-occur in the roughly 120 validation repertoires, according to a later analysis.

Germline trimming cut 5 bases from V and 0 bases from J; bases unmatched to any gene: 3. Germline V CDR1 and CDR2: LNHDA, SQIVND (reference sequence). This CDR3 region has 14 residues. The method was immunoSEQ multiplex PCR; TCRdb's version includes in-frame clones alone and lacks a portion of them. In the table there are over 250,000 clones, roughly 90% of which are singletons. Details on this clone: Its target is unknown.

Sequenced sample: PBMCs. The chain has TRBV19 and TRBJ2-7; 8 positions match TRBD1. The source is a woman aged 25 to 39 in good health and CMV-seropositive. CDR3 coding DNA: TGTGCCAGTAGTCCGGGACAGGTCTCCTACGAGCAGTACTTC. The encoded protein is CASSPGQVSYEQYF.